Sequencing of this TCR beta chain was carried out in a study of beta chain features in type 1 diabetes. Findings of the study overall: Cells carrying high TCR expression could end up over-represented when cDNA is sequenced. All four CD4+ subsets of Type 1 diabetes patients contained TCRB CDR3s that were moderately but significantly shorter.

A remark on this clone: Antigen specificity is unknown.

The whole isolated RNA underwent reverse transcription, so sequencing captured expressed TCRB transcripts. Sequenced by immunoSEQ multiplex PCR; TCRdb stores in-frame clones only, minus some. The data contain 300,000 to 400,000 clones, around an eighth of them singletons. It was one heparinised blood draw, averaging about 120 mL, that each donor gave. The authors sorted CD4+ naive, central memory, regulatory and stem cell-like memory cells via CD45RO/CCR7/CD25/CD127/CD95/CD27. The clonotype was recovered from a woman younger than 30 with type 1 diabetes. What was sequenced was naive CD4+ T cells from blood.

This chain's CDR3 is CAWRGLLRDRGYVQYF. Written as DNA, the CDR3 is TGTGCCTGGAGGGGTCTACTCCGGGACAGGGGCTATGTGCAGTACTTC. This chain joins TRBV30 and TRBJ2-7; the match to TRBD1 covers 10 bases. Germline trimming cut 3 bases from V and 9 bases from J; bases unmatched to any gene: 17. CDR1 GTSNPN and CDR2 SVGIG come from the germline V gene (reference sequence). This CDR3 comprises 16 residues.